These 15 T cell receptor beta chains came from one sample sequenced in a study of T-cell memory formation after mild COVID-19. TCRdb redid the calling of the 5' RACE reads with MiXCR, one entry per CDR3 protein. The sample shows over 150,000 distinct CDR3 sequences, about 20% of them seen only once. Sequencing was carried out using PBMCs or a T cell subset sorted from them (not recorded which). The receptors come from an adult woman who had mild COVID-19 (a few samples of this study predate the infection). Cell type and time point are not known.

V is TRBV5-1 and J is TRBJ2-2; no definite D call. CDR1 SGHRS and CDR2 YFSETQ come from the germline V gene. The length of the CDR3 is 13 residues. Between the trimmed V and J ends, which lost 5 bases and 5 bases, there was a span of 10 bases. The DNA of the CDR3 is TGCGCCAGCAGGGGCCAAGGGACCGGGGAGCTGTTTTTT. This codes for CASRGQGTGELFF.

This clonotype was picked up many times. The chain couples TRBV5-1 to TRBJ1-2, with 8 bases that match TRBD1. Germline V gives CDR1 SGHRS, CDR2 YFSETQ. Trimming cost V 0 bases and J 2 bases; bases outside gene matches: 0. This CDR3 has 14 residues. DNA of the CDR3: TGCGCCAGCAGCTTGGGGACAGGGAACTATGGCTACACCTTC. This translates into CASSLGTGNYGYTF. The whole variable domain, filled in from reference TRBV5-1 and TRBJ1-2, reads KAGVTQTPRYLIKTRGQQVTLSCSPISGHRSVSWYQQTPGQGLQFLFEYFSETQRNKGNFPGRFSGRQFSNSRSEMNVSTLELGDSALYLCASSLGTGNYGYTFGSGTRLTVV.

V is TRBV4-1 and J is TRBJ2-3; 8 nucleotides line up with TRBD2. The CDR3 totals 15 residues. V shed 0 bases, J shed 3 bases, and the junction held 2 bases outside the gene matches. Germline-derived CDR1 and CDR2 are MGHRA and YSYEKL. DNA for the CDR3: TGCGCCAGCAGCCAAGAGGCGGGGGGAACAGATACGCAGTATTTT. Its translation is CASSQEAGGTDTQYF.

J is TRBJ2-3 and V is TRBV5-3; no clear D gene. TRBV5-3 is an ORF, with its function uncertain. This CDR3 contains 16 residues. V was cut by 4 bases and J by 1 base, with 16 bases left in between. This chain's CDR3 is CARSPWGRWGTDTQYF. The CDR3 coding sequence is TGTGCCAGAAGCCCCTGGGGTAGGTGGGGCACAGATACGCAGTATTTT.

The gene calls are TRBV9 and TRBJ2-1, with 7 nucleotides matching TRBD2. Germline CDR1 SGDLS, CDR2 YYNGEE. This CDR3 is 15 amino acids long. V lost 0 bases to trimming and J lost 6 bases; unmatched junction nucleotides: 6. The CDR3 reads CASSVGGRSGNEQFF. CDR3 DNA sequence: TGTGCCAGCAGCGTAGGCGGGAGATCCGGCAATGAGCAGTTCTTC.

The chain couples TRBV12-3 or TRBV12-4 to TRBJ2-3, with D possibly being TRBD1 (6 bases). The CDR3 loop spans 15 amino acids. With 4 bases removed from V and 2 bases from J, the gap between germline ends came to 13 bases. The CDR3: CASSSDRQPTDTQYF. CDR3 nucleotide sequence: TGTGCCAGCAGTTCCGACAGGCAACCCACAGATACGCAGTATTTT.

This clonotype came up a few times. This chain uses TRBV5-6 with TRBJ2-7, with D perhaps TRBD1 (6 bases). CDR3 length equals 14 residues. Germline V CDR1 and CDR2: SGHDT, YYEEEE. The V end was cut by 4 bases, the J end by 7 bases, with 18 bases between. CDR3 sequence reads: CASSPPDSLGEQYF. CDR3 nucleotide sequence: TGTGCCAGCAGCCCCCCGGACAGCCTTGGGGAGCAGTACTTC.

This chain joins TRBV3-1 and TRBJ1-2; the D is unclear. The germline CDR1 and CDR2 sequences are LGHDT and YNNKEL (reference sequence). Trimming removed 8 bases from V and 4 bases from J, with 8 bases in between. The CDR3 is made up of 11 amino acids. In DNA, the CDR3 is TGTGCCAGCTCGGTGGGCTATGGCTACACCTTC. Protein: CASSVGYGYTF.

This sequence joins TRBV2 and TRBJ2-1; 10 bases align to TRBD2. The CDR3 loop spans 16 amino acids. Per the germline V gene, CDR1 is SNHLY and CDR2 is FYNNEI. Losses at the gene ends were 1 base for V and 4 bases for J; bases not matched to a gene: 4. CDR3 sequence: CASSEGASGGYNEQFF. CDR3 bases: TGTGCCAGCAGTGAAGGAGCTAGCGGGGGTTACAATGAGCAGTTCTTC.

There are a few counts of this clonotype. The chain combines TRBV14 with TRBJ2-7; 9 bases align to TRBD2. The CDR3 length is 17 residues. In germline, CDR1 is SGHDN, CDR2 FVKESK. Trimming at V came to 0 bases and at J to 4 bases, leaving 10 bases not matched to a gene. In DNA form, the CDR3 reads TGTGCCAGCAGCCAAGATTATTGGCGGGAGGGCCGATACGAGCAGTACTTC. It specifies CASSQDYWREGRYEQYF.

The CDR3 region is CASSQVTSGYNEQFF. In DNA form, the CDR3 reads TGCGCCAGCAGCCAAGTAACTAGCGGCTACAATGAGCAGTTCTTC. The chain recombines TRBV4-3 with TRBJ2-1, with 8 bases identical to TRBD2. V was clipped by 1 base and J by 3 bases; unmatched bases: 2. The CDR3 contains 15 residues. Germline lookup yields CDR1 LGHNA and CDR2 YSLEER.

This clonotype came up a few times. The gene calls are TRBV20-1 and TRBJ2-3, with 8 bases aligning to TRBD1. V lost 8 bases to trimming and J lost 0 bases; unmatched junction nucleotides: 7. The CDR3 is 14 amino acids. The germline V gene encodes CDR1 DFQATT and CDR2 SNEGSKA (reference sequence). Here the CDR3 reads CSLTGQGSTDTQYF. The DNA for the CDR3 is TGCAGTCTAACTGGACAGGGAAGCACAGATACGCAGTATTTT.

This chain connects TRBV19 to TRBJ2-7, with D unclear. From germline, CDR1 is LNHDA and CDR2 SQIVND (reference sequence). The CDR3 consists of 14 residues. V was clipped by 3 bases and J by 2 bases, with 11 bases between them. The CDR3 is CASSIVGPTYEQYF. The CDR3 nucleotides are TGTGCCAGTAGTATCGTAGGACCCACCTACGAGCAGTACTTC.

The chain employs TRBV2 and TRBJ1-2; possibly TRBD1 for D (6 bases). The CDR3 loop spans 13 amino acids. Germline values: CDR1 SNHLY, CDR2 FYNNEI. The V end was cut by 6 bases, the J end by 0 bases, with 8 bases between. DNA of the CDR3: TGTGCCAGCAGGGACAGTACTAACTATGGCTACACCTTC. The encoded protein is CASRDSTNYGYTF. Filled out from reference TRBV2 and TRBJ1-2, the complete variable domain reads EPEVTQTPSHQVTQMGQEVILRCVPISNHLYFYWYRQILGQKVEFLVSFYNNEISEKSEIFDDQFSVERPDGSNFTLKIRSTKLEDSAMYFCASRDSTNYGYTFGSGTRLTVV.

This clonotype was detected only a few times. V gene TRBV12-3 or TRBV12-4 combines with J gene TRBJ1-1; unclear D gene. CDR3 size: 12 residues. V gave up 8 bases and J gave up 0 bases, with 7 bases separating them. The CDR3 loop is CASLSVNTEAFF. CDR3 bases: TGTGCCAGCCTTTCTGTGAACACTGAAGCTTTCTTT.